Many counts were recorded for the clone carrying this T cell receptor beta chain. The authors amplified TCR beta CDR3 regions from RNA transcripts. An opening RT-PCR round employed HTBI primers and preceded a second-round multiplex PCR. TCRdb reprocessed the multiplex PCR reads via MiXCR and lists one record per CDR3 protein. The repertoire holds about 220,000 distinct CDR3 sequences, with about 22% as singletons. This sample stems from a study of Graves' ophthalmopathy and Graves' hyperthyroidism. The sequencing input was peripheral blood. This clonotype was sampled from a woman aged 45-60 years with Graves' ophthalmopathy.

The CDR3 sequence is CASSLQTGLNQPQHF. In DNA form, the CDR3 reads TGTGCCAGCAGTCTCCAGACAGGCCTCAATCAGCCCCAGCATTTT. The chain employs TRBV12-3 or TRBV12-4 and TRBJ1-5; weak D call: TRBD1 (6 bases). Trimming cost V 5 bases and J 3 bases, with 14 bases left between them. This CDR3 is built from 15 residues.